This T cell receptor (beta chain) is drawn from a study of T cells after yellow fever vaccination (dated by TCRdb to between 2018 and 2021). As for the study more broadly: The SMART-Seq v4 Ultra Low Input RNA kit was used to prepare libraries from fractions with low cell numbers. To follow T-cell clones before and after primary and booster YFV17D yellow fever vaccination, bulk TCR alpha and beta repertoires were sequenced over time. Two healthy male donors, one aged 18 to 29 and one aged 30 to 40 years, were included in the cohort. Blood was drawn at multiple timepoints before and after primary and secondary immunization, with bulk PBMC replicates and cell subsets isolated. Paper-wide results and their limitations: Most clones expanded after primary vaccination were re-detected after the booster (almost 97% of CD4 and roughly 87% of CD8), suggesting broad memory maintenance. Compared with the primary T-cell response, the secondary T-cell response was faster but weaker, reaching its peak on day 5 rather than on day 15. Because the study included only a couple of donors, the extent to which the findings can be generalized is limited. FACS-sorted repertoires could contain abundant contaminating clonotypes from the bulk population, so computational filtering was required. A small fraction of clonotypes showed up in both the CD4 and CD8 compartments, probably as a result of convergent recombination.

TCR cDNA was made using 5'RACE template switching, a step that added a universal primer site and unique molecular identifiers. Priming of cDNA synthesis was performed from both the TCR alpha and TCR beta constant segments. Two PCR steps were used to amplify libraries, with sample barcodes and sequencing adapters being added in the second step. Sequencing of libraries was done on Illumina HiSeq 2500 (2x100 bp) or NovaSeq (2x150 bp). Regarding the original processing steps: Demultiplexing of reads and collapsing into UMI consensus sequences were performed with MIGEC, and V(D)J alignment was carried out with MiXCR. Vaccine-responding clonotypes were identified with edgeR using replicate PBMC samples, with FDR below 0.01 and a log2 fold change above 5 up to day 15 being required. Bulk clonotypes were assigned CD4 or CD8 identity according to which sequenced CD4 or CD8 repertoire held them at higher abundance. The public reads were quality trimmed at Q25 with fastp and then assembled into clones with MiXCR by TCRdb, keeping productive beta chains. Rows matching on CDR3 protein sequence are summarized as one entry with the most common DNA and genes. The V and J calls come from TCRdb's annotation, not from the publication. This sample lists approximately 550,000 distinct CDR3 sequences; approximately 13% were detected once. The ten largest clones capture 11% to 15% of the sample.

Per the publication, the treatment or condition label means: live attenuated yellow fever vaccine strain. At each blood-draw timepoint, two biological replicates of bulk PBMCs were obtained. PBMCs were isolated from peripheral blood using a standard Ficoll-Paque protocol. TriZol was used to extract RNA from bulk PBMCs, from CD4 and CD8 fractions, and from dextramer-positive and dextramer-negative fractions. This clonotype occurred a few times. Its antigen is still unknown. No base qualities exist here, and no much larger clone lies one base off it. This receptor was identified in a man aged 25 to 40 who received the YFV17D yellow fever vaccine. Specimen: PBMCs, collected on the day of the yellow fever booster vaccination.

The CDR3 region: CASSLRGVQTQYF. The sequence in DNA is TGCGCCAGCAGCTTGCGGGGGGTCCAGACCCAGTACTTC. The receptor chain draws on TRBV5-1 and TRBJ2-5; TRBD2 aligns with 7 central bases. After removal of 1 base from V and 6 bases from J, the junction retains 3 bases not matched to a gene. Reading from cysteine to phenylalanine, the CDR3 counts 13 amino acids. Of the read, only the CDR3 DNA is kept; its 39 bases are in frame from base 1. Looking up the germline V gene yields CDR1 SGHRS and CDR2 YFSETQ.